The 10 T cell receptor beta chains given below trace back to one sample, sequenced in a study of blood T cell repertoires in COVID-19. TCRdb's table, derived via immunoSEQ multiplex PCR, lists solely in-frame clones and lacks some. Among some 450,000 clones listed, about 90% were seen once. Sequenced: peripheral blood. Receptors originate from a man aged 18 to 35 with COVID-19, enrolled during active disease.

V and J are TRBV5-1 and TRBJ2-1; 9 bases map to TRBD1. The CDR3 totals 21 residues. From germline, CDR1 is SGHRS and CDR2 YFSETQ. V was clipped by 4 bases and J by 2 bases; unmatched bases: 22. CDR3 region: CASSPVWGTGKSIAAYNEQFF. CDR3 bases: TGCGCCAGCAGCCCTGTCTGGGGGACAGGGAAGAGTATAGCGGCCTACAATGAGCAGTTCTTC.

The J gene is TRBJ2-1, the V gene TRBV6-6; 9 nucleotides match TRBD2. The CDR3 is made up of 15 amino acids. The junction had 6 bases not matched to a gene; V was cut back by 0 bases and J by 9 bases. Germline V gene lookup returns CDR1 MNHNY and CDR2 SVGAGI (reference sequence). CDR3 nucleotides: TGTGCCAGCAGTTACTCAACTAGCGGGTCACTTGAGCAGTTCTTC. Translated, it gives CASSYSTSGSLEQFF.

The chain combines TRBV11-2 with TRBJ2-7, with D possibly TRBD2 on 6 matching bases. The length of the CDR3 is 13 residues. Deletions cut 1 base from V and 9 bases from J, with 13 bases between. CDR1 and CDR2 from the germline V gene are SGHAT and FQNNGV. CDR3 sequence: CASSLVLGRPQYF. The CDR3 DNA sequence: TGTGCCAGCAGCTTAGTACTAGGGAGGCCGCAGTACTTC.

V usage is TRBV5-1 and J usage is TRBJ1-1; unclear D gene. V lost 3 bases and J lost 6, with 18 bases in between. The CDR3 has 15 residues. Germline lookup yields CDR1 SGHRS and CDR2 YFSETQ. Written as DNA, the CDR3 is TGCGCCAGCAGCTCCCCCAACTCCCTAGCGGCTGAAGCTTTCTTT. It specifies CASSSPNSLAAEAFF.

The rearrangement uses TRBV6-1 and TRBJ2-2, with D possibly matching TRBD1 (6 bases). The CDR3 runs 15 residues. The V gene lost 4 bases and the J gene lost 0 bases, with 9 bases spanning the gap. Germline lookup yields CDR1 MNHNS and CDR2 SASEGT. The CDR3 DNA sequence: TGTGCCAGCAGTGGACAGGTCGCGAACACCGGGGAGCTGTTTTTT. It codes for CASSGQVANTGELFF.

V usage is TRBV27 and J usage is TRBJ1-1; a weak D match, TRBD1 (5 bases). Germline-derived CDR1 and CDR2 are MNHEY and SMNVEV (reference sequence). Trimming took off 3 bases at V and 0 bases at J, with 20 bases between the two ends. The CDR3 is made up of 18 amino acids. Here the CDR3 reads CASSFLAGPGGMNTEAFF. The CDR3 DNA sequence: TGTGCCAGCAGTTTTCTCGCGGGACCGGGGGGTATGAACACTGAAGCTTTCTTT.

The CDR3 nucleotides read TGTGCCAGTAGTACTCCCGACAGGGGTAGCAATCAGCCCCAGCATTTT. Translated, it gives CASSTPDRGSNQPQHF. The V call is TRBV19, the J call TRBJ1-5; the match to TRBD1 covers 8 bases. Trimming cost V 4 bases and J 0 bases; bases outside gene matches: 5. The CDR3 spans 16 residues. Germline CDR1 is LNHDA and CDR2 is SQIVND (reference sequence). Looking up the rest from reference TRBV19 and TRBJ1-5 gives the full variable domain: DGGITQSPKYLFRKEGQNVTLSCEQNLNHDAMYWYRQDPGQGLRLIYYSQIVNDFQKGDIAEGYSVSREKKESFPLTVTSAQKNPTAFYLCASSTPDRGSNQPQHFGDGTRLSIL.

This sequence joins TRBV7-6 and TRBJ1-3; 11 bases fit TRBD1. CDR1 SGHVS and CDR2 FNYEAQ come from the germline V gene. V lost 3 bases to trimming and J lost 1 base; unmatched junction nucleotides: 2. CDR3 size: 16 residues. As DNA, the CDR3 is TGTGCCAGCAGCTTCGGGACAGGGGGTTCTGGAAACACCATATATTTT. Its translation is CASSFGTGGSGNTIYF.

In its sample, this clone was seen once. The DNA of the CDR3 is TGCGCCAGCAGCCAGACGCCAGGGGTCACCGGGGAGCTGTTTTTT. This codes for CASSQTPGVTGELFF. The J gene is TRBJ2-2, the V gene TRBV4-1; a weak D match, TRBD1 (6 bases). The V gene's germline CDR1 is MGHRA and CDR2 YSYEKL. This CDR3 region has 15 residues. The germline V and J ends were trimmed by 3 bases and 4 bases, with 12 bases remaining between them.

The chain combines TRBV5-1 with TRBJ1-6, with TRBD1 identical over 7 bases. The junction had 8 bases not matched to a gene; V was cut back by 4 bases and J by 4 bases. The CDR3 runs to 16 residues. Germline-derived CDR1 and CDR2 are SGHRS and YFSETQ. CDR3 nucleotides: TGCGCCAGCAGCCCTAACGCGGGACAGTATAATTCACCCCTCCACTTT. Its translation: CASSPNAGQYNSPLHF.